The 22 T cell receptor beta chains listed next were all sequenced from one sample in a study of somatic mutations in cytotoxic T cells in rheumatoid arthritis (dated by TCRdb to about 2017). The library was prepared using the immunoSEQ multiplex PCR assay. In TCRdb, the immuneACCESS table is reduced to in-frame sequences with V and J assigned. These tables do not hold every clone; where another copy was compared, an unresolved V gene accounts for under half, and the others remain unexplained. For this sample there are 19,000 or so clones; about 90% appear just once. Of the sample, approximately 15% falls within the top ten clones. Sequenced material: CD8+ T cells sorted from blood. The origin of the receptors is a man aged 35 to 55 in good health.

The chain uses TRBV4-1 and TRBJ2-3; 12 bases map to TRBD2. V lost 1 base to trimming and J lost 2 bases; unmatched junction nucleotides: 7. The CDR3 spans 18 residues. Looked up from germline, CDR1 is MGHRA and CDR2 is YSYEKL. CDR3 in amino acids: CASSQGYLAGGDTDTQYF. The CDR3 nucleotides are TGCGCCAGCAGCCAAGGATATCTAGCGGGAGGGGACACAGATACGCAGTATTTT.

The chain is built from TRBV6-1 and TRBJ2-5; D perhaps matches TRBD2 (6 bases). The length of the CDR3 is 15 residues. V was pared by 2 bases and J by 5 bases, with 15 bases between. The germline V gene has CDR1 MNHNS and CDR2 SASEGT. Here the CDR3 reads CASSELRRVGETQYF. CDR3 DNA: TGTGCCAGCAGTGAACTAAGGAGGGTTGGGGAGACCCAGTACTTC.

The chain is built from TRBV7-3 and TRBJ2-2, with TRBD1 matching 12 bases. The CDR3 runs to 16 residues. The V segment lost 5 bases and the J segment 7 bases; nucleotides outside the gene matches: 8. CDR1 SGHTA and CDR2 FQGTGA come from the germline V gene. In nucleotides, the CDR3 is TGTGCCAGCAGCCCACCGGGACAGGGGGCAAACGGGGAGCTGTTTTTT. It is translated as CASSPPGQGANGELFF.

This chain links TRBV28 with TRBJ2-7, with TRBD1 matching 9 bases. The CDR3 runs to 14 residues. CDR1 is MDHEN, CDR2 SYDVKM, per germline. The J segment lost 3 bases and the V segment lost 5 bases, leaving 5 bases of the junction unmatched. The CDR3 protein is CASSMGQGIYEQYF. The CDR3 bases are TGTGCCAGCAGTATGGGACAGGGTATCTACGAGCAGTACTTC.

V gene TRBV7-3 combines with J gene TRBJ2-1; TRBD2 is a possible D gene (7 bases). The CDR3 extends over 15 amino acids. CDR1 and CDR2 from the germline V gene are SGHTA and FQGTGA. V dropped 8 bases and J dropped 8 bases, with 22 bases sitting between them. Written as DNA, the CDR3 is TGTGCCAGCGCTAAAGAGGGGGGGAGGGTCGATGAGCAGTTCTTC. Translation: CASAKEGGRVDEQFF. The full variable domain, rest sourced from reference TRBV7-3 and TRBJ2-1, is GAGVSQTPSNKVTEKGKYVELRCDPISGHTALYWYRQSLGQGPEFLIYFQGTGAADDSGLPNDRFFAVRPEGSVSTLKIQRTERGDSAVYLCASAKEGGRVDEQFFGPGTRLTVL.

J is TRBJ1-6 and V is TRBV7-9; TRBD1 matches at 8 bases. Per germline, CDR1 SEHNR and CDR2 FQNEAQ (reference sequence). The CDR3 is 16 residues long. The junction had 16 bases not matched to a gene; V was cut back by 4 bases and J by 14 bases. The CDR3 reads CASSSGDRSPRRSLHF. DNA for the CDR3: TGTGCCAGCAGCTCCGGGGACAGGAGCCCCCGCCGGTCCCTCCACTTT.

The rearrangement uses TRBV27 and TRBJ2-4; 7 nucleotides match TRBD2. This CDR3 is built from 16 residues. Germline V gene lookup returns CDR1 MNHEY and CDR2 SMNVEV (reference sequence). J gave up 0 bases and V 8 bases, and 10 bases lay outside the gene matches. DNA for the CDR3: TGTGCCAGCTCCCCGGGAGGAGGGATAGCCAAAAACATTCAGTACTTC. This gives the protein CASSPGGGIAKNIQYF.

This chain links TRBV5-4 with TRBJ2-1; 9 bases fit TRBD1. This CDR3 has 14 residues. The V gene's germline CDR1 is SGHNT and CDR2 YYREEE (reference sequence). The J segment lost 5 bases and the V segment lost 2 bases, leaving 2 bases of the junction unmatched. The CDR3 here is CASSFGTGHNEQFF. In DNA, the CDR3 is TGTGCCAGCAGCTTTGGGACAGGGCACAATGAGCAGTTCTTC.

This chain uses TRBV11-2 with TRBJ2-5, with D unclear. The length of the CDR3 is 15 residues. The V gene lost 1 base and the J gene lost 1 base, with 10 bases spanning the gap. The germline gives CDR1 SGHAT, CDR2 FQNNGV. Here the CDR3 reads CASSLAPLGQETQYF. Here the CDR3 DNA reads TGTGCCAGCAGCTTAGCTCCTCTCGGCCAAGAGACCCAGTACTTC. Based on the CDR3 plus reference TRBV11-2 and TRBJ2-5, the full variable domain is EAGVAQSPRYKIIEKRQSVAFWCNPISGHATLYWYQQILGQGPKLLIQFQNNGVVDDSQLPKDRFSAERLKGVDSTLKIQPAKLEDSAVYLCASSLAPLGQETQYFGPGTRLLVL.

The rearrangement joins TRBV19 to TRBJ1-1; D perhaps matches TRBD1 (5 bases). The V end lost 7 bases, the J end lost 5 bases, and 20 bases lay between the germline ends. CDR1 is LNHDA and CDR2 is SQIVND in the germline V gene (reference sequence). The CDR3 consists of 15 residues. The DNA for the CDR3 is TGTGCCAGTACCTGGACAAGGGGTATCCTGACTGAAGCTTTCTTT. Its protein product is CASTWTRGILTEAFF. The entire variable domain, with the rest obtained from reference TRBV19 and TRBJ1-1, is as follows: DGGITQSPKYLFRKEGQNVTLSCEQNLNHDAMYWYRQDPGQGLRLIYYSQIVNDFQKGDIAEGYSVSREKKESFPLTVTSAQKNPTAFYLCASTWTRGILTEAFFGQGTRLTVV.

The V call is TRBV5-1, the J call TRBJ2-7; a weak D match, TRBD2 (5 bases). The V end was cut by 0 bases, the J end by 5 bases, with 9 bases between. Germline values: CDR1 SGHRS, CDR2 YFSETQ. The CDR3 sequence is 13 residues long. The CDR3 DNA reads as TGCGCCAGCAGCTTGGTTCTAGCCGACGAGCAGTACTTC. Its protein product is CASSLVLADEQYF.

V usage is TRBV7-9 and J usage is TRBJ2-7; D is ambiguous. The CDR3 loop spans 14 amino acids. Germline lookup yields CDR1 SEHNR and CDR2 FQNEAQ (reference sequence). Deletions cut 5 bases from V and 1 base from J, with 12 bases between. This chain's CDR3 is CASSLLDRSYEQYF. The CDR3 coding sequence is TGTGCCAGCAGCCTTCTAGACCGGTCCTACGAGCAGTACTTC.

The rearrangement joins TRBV7-9 to TRBJ2-7; 7 bases line up with TRBD1. Germline assignment: CDR1 SEHNR and CDR2 FQNEAQ (reference sequence). After removal of 5 bases from V and 4 bases from J, the junction contained 11 bases not matched to a gene. The length of the CDR3 is 15 residues. The CDR3, as DNA: TGTGCCAGCAGCCGGCGTGAGGGGGCGGCTTACGAGCAGTACTTC. The encoded protein is CASSRREGAAYEQYF.

J is TRBJ2-7 and V is TRBV4-3; D unresolved. There are 13 residues in the CDR3. The V and J ends lost 3 bases and 4 bases respectively, with 10 bases between them. Per germline, CDR1 LGHNA and CDR2 YSLEER. The CDR3 nucleotides are TGCGCCAGCAGCCACCTTACTGGTTACGAGCAGTACTTC. The encoded protein is CASSHLTGYEQYF.

This clone was seen a single time. V is TRBV7-9 and J is TRBJ2-7, with 7 bases that match TRBD1. V lost 1 base and J lost 1; bases outside the gene matches: 13. CDR3 size: 18 residues. Per germline, CDR1 SEHNR and CDR2 FQNEAQ (reference sequence). This CDR3 reads CASSLDRQLRDSSYEQYF. CDR3 in DNA: TGTGCCAGCAGCTTAGACCGACAACTCCGGGACAGTTCCTACGAGCAGTACTTC.

CDR3 protein: CASSPTAQRGNTIYF. The CDR3 coding sequence is TGTGCCAGCAGCCCAACGGCCCAACGGGGAAACACCATATATTTT. This rearrangement joins TRBV7-9 to TRBJ1-3; D uncertain. Germline V gives CDR1 SEHNR, CDR2 FQNEAQ (reference sequence). This CDR3 spans 15 amino acids. V lost 5 bases and J 4 bases, leaving 15 bases between the germline ends.

The sample holds one count of this clone. The CDR3 sequence: CASSSGTSGRADTQYF. The CDR3 DNA is TGTGCCAGCAGCTCCGGGACTAGCGGGAGGGCAGATACGCAGTATTTT. V and J are TRBV7-2 and TRBJ2-3; TRBD2 matches 16 bases. Germline-derived CDR1 and CDR2 are SGHTA and FQGNSA. V trimming: 4 bases; J trimming: 4 bases; junction bases outside the gene matches: 2. The CDR3 is 16 residues long.

The chain couples TRBV7-3 to TRBJ2-3; no reliable D call. The CDR3 totals 14 residues. Germline V gene sequence: CDR1 SGHTA, CDR2 FQGTGA. Trimming cost V 2 bases and J 2 bases, with 8 bases left between them. CDR3 amino acids: CASSLRATTDTQYF. DNA for the CDR3: TGTGCCAGCAGCTTACGAGCGACCACAGATACGCAGTATTTT. Based on the CDR3 plus reference TRBV7-3 and TRBJ2-3, the full variable domain is GAGVSQTPSNKVTEKGKYVELRCDPISGHTALYWYRQSLGQGPEFLIYFQGTGAADDSGLPNDRFFAVRPEGSVSTLKIQRTERGDSAVYLCASSLRATTDTQYFGPGTRLTVL.

The gene calls are TRBV28 and TRBJ2-7; 7 positions match TRBD1. The V and J ends lost 2 bases and 4 bases, in that order; junction bases with no gene match: 8. The V gene's germline CDR1 is MDHEN and CDR2 SYDVKM. The CDR3 is made up of 15 amino acids. DNA for the CDR3: TGTGCCAGCAGTTTACTAGTAGGGGGCGCGTACGAGCAGTACTTC. Its protein product is CASSLLVGGAYEQYF. The entire variable domain, with the rest obtained from reference TRBV28 and TRBJ2-7, is as follows: DVKVTQSSRYLVKRTGEKVFLECVQDMDHENMFWYRQDPGLGLRLIYFSYDVKMKEKGDIPEGYSVSREKKERFSLILESASTNQTSMYLCASSLLVGGAYEQYFGPGTRLTVT.

Judged by abundance, this clone is medium-sized (0.01 to 0.1%). The CDR3 region is CASSETGSQYEQYF. DNA of the CDR3: TGTGCCAGCAGCGAGACAGGGTCTCAATACGAGCAGTACTTC. The chain combines TRBV9 with TRBJ2-7; 7 bases agree with TRBD1. The V segment lost 3 bases and the J segment 4 bases; nucleotides outside the gene matches: 7. The CDR3 has 14 residues. Per the germline V gene, CDR1 is SGDLS and CDR2 is YYNGEE.

The chain links TRBV7-8 to TRBJ2-7; 13 nucleotides line up with TRBD2. This CDR3 is 16 amino acids long. The V gene's germline CDR1 is SGHVS and CDR2 FQNEAQ. The ends lost 5 bases at V and 2 bases at J; junction bases unmatched: 6. The DNA of the CDR3 is TGTGCCAGCAGCCAGGGACTAGCGGGATCTCCCTACGAGCAGTACTTC. It codes for CASSQGLAGSPYEQYF.

This clone was found a few times. The chain uses TRBV14 and TRBJ2-1, with no clear D. Trimming removed 0 bases from V and 9 bases from J, with 3 bases in between. The CDR3 runs 11 residues. Germline lookup yields CDR1 SGHDN and CDR2 FVKESK. CDR3 sequence reads: CASSQDFEQFF. The CDR3 nucleotides are TGTGCCAGCAGCCAAGACTTTGAGCAGTTCTTC.